A single sample gave rise to the 10 T cell receptor beta chains below, sequenced in a study of metastatic and nonmetastatic thyroid tumors (TCRdb year 2020). The library was built by means of PCR. TCRdb names Illumina HiSeq 4000 as the instrument used. In TCRdb, the public reads were trimmed at Q25 with fastp and aligned with MiXCR, with productive beta chains retained. The sample records around 19,000 clones, around 33% of which are singletons. The top ten hold approximately 29% of the sample. Before undergoing thyroid surgery, none of the patients had been given any kind of treatment. Input material: tumor tissue. The receptors derive from a female donor with papillary thyroid cancer or a benign thyroid nodule (not recorded which). Some clones in this sample may be carry-over from other donors' samples.

This clone was picked up a small number of times. The chain employs TRBV10-3 and TRBJ1-2; D possibly corresponds to TRBD1 (6 bases). Germline CDR1 and CDR2: ENHRY and SYGVKD. V lost 1 base, J lost 7 bases, and 22 bases lay in between. The CDR3 extends over 17 amino acids. The DNA of the CDR3 is TGTGCCATCAGTGAGTGGAGCACGGCACAGGGATGGTTTGGCTACACCTTC. This sequence encodes CAISEWSTAQGWFGYTF.

V and J are TRBV28 and TRBJ2-1; TRBD2 agrees at 8 bases. The CDR3 length is 17 residues. The germline CDR1 and CDR2 sequences are MDHEN and SYDVKM. Trimming at V came to 5 bases and at J to 10 bases, leaving 19 bases not matched to a gene. Here the CDR3 DNA reads TGTGCCAGCAGTCCTTACCGGGGGGGCGGCCCCACTGTCGAGCAGTTCTTC. Translated: CASSPYRGGGPTVEQFF.

The V and J genes are TRBV5-1 and TRBJ2-1; no firm D call. V was trimmed by 0 bases and J by 5 bases, leaving 15 bases between them. In germline, CDR1 is SGHRS, CDR2 YFSETQ. The length of the CDR3 is 16 residues. The CDR3 sequence: CASSLEQNTRDNEQFF. In nucleotides, the CDR3 is TGCGCCAGCAGCTTGGAGCAAAATACCCGGGACAATGAGCAGTTCTTC.

A few counts support this clone. The chain couples TRBV12-3 or TRBV12-4 to TRBJ1-2; D might be TRBD1 (5 bases). CDR3 length: 14 amino acids. V dropped 2 bases and J dropped 3 bases, with 10 bases sitting between them. For the CDR3, the DNA is TGTGCCAGCAGTTTACAGGGTGCTGACTATGGCTACACCTTC. Protein sequence: CASSLQGADYGYTF.

This clone rates as medium-sized. One base away lies a much larger clone, so this may be a sequencing read error. The V call is TRBV10-2, the J call TRBJ2-7; TRBD1 aligns across 7 bases. The CDR3 has 13 amino acids. CDR1 is WSHSY and CDR2 is SAAADI in the germline V gene. The CDR3 region has the DNA TGCGCCAGCAGTGAGTCGTTTTTAGCAGGGGGAAATTTC. Its protein is CASSESFLAGGNF.

There are a few counts of this clone. The rearrangement joins TRBV6-1 to TRBJ2-7; tentative D call: TRBD1 (5 bases). V shed 7 bases and J shed 7 bases, with 23 bases lying between them. The CDR3 is made up of 15 amino acids. Germline V gene sequence: CDR1 MNHNS, CDR2 SASEGT. CDR3 nucleotide sequence: TGTGCCAGCATATACCCGATACAGGTTGCTCGGGAGCAGTACTTC. Protein sequence: CASIYPIQVAREQYF.

The J gene is TRBJ1-3, the V gene TRBV19; D is unclear. The CDR3 length is 15 residues. Looked up from germline, CDR1 is LNHDA and CDR2 is SQIVND (reference sequence). The V and J ends lost 3 bases and 0 bases respectively, with 9 bases between them. The CDR3 bases are TGTGCCAGTAGTATCCTCACAACCTCTGGAAACACCATATATTTT. It encodes CASSILTTSGNTIYF.

This clone was seen only once. DNA of the CDR3: TGTGCCAGCAGCCAAGCTGGGAGTTTCCAAGAGACCCAGTACTTC. This codes for CASSQAGSFQETQYF. V is TRBV3-1 and J is TRBJ2-5, with D perhaps matching TRBD2 (5 bases). V was shortened by 1 base and J by 1 base, with 10 bases between the two germline ends. This CDR3 has 15 residues. CDR1 and CDR2 (germline): LGHDT, YNNKEL (reference sequence).

The chain combines TRBV12-3 or TRBV12-4 with TRBJ2-1; D may correspond to TRBD1 or TRBD2 (5 bases each). Trimming took off 3 bases at V and 9 bases at J, with 15 bases between the two ends. The CDR3 spans 14 residues. CDR3 loop: CASSFAGTEREQFF. DNA for the CDR3: TGTGCCAGCAGTTTTGCCGGGACGGAGCGTGAGCAGTTCTTC.

This chain joins TRBV20-1 and TRBJ2-1, with D possibly TRBD2 on 6 matching bases. Germline CDR1 is DFQATT and CDR2 is SNEGSKA (reference sequence). V lost 2 bases to trimming and J lost 9 bases, with 23 bases between them. This CDR3 is built from 16 residues. This chain's CDR3 is CSARKGAGNLYGEQFF. In DNA form, the CDR3 reads TGCAGTGCTAGAAAAGGTGCGGGGAACCTTTACGGTGAGCAGTTCTTC.